This T cell receptor (beta chain) stems from a study of blood T cell repertoires in COVID-19. Libraries were prepared by immunoSEQ multiplex PCR; TCRdb keeps only in-frame clonotypes and omits some of them. The sample has more than 50,000 clones, 90% seen once. V was pared by 6 bases and J by 3 bases, with 3 bases of the junction left unmatched. Germline-derived CDR1 and CDR2 are MNHEY and SMNVEV (reference sequence). This CDR3 is built from 13 residues. The source material was peripheral blood. This sequence originates from a human donor in a cohort sampled during active COVID-19. This chain uses TRBV27 with TRBJ2-3; TRBD1 matches at 7 bases. CDR3: CASRPDRTDTQYF. CDR3 coding DNA: TGTGCCAGCAGGCCGGACAGGACAGATACGCAGTATTTT.